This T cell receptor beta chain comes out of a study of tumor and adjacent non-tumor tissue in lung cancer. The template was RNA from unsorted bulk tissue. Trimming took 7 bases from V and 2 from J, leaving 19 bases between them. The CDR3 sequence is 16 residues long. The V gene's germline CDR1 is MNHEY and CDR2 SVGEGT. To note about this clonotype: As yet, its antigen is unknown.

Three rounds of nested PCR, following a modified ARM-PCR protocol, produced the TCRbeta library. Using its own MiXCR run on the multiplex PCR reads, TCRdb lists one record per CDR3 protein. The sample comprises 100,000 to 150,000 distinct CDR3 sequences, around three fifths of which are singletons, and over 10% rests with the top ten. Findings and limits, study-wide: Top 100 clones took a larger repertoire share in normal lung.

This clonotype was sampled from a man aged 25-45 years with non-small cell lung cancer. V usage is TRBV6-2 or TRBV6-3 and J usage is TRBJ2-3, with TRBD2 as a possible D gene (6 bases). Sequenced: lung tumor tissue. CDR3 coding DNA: TGTGCCAGCATCCCTCGGGGGACCGACTCCACAGATACGCAGTATTTT. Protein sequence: CASIPRGTDSTDTQYF.